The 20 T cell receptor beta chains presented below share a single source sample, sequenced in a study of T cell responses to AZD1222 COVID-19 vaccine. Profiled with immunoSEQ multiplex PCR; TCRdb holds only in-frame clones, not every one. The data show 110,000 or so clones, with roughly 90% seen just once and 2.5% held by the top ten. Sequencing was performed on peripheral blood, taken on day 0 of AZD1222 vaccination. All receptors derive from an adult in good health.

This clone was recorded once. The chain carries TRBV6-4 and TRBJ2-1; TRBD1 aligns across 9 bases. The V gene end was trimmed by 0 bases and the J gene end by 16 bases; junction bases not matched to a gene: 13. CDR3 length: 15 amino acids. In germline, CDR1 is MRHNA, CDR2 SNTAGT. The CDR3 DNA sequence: TGTGCCAGCAGTGACTCAACAGGGGGCTACGTTAGGTGTTTCTTC. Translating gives CASSDSTGGYVRCFF.

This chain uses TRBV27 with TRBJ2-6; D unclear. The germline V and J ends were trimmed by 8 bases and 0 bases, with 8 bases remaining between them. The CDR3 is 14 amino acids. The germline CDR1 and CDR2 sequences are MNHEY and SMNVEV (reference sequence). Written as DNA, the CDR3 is TGTGCCAGCCGGAGAGGCTCTGGGGCCAACGTCCTGACTTTC. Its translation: CASRRGSGANVLTF.

The chain's CDR3 is CASSLPSAGDTQYF. CDR3 sequence (DNA): TGTGCCAGCAGCTTACCTTCGGCGGGGGATACGCAGTATTTT. The V gene is TRBV11-2, the J gene TRBJ2-3; D might be TRBD2 (6 bases). This CDR3 spans 14 amino acids. Germline CDR1 SGHAT, CDR2 FQNNGV. V lost 2 bases to trimming and J lost 6 bases, with 12 bases between them.

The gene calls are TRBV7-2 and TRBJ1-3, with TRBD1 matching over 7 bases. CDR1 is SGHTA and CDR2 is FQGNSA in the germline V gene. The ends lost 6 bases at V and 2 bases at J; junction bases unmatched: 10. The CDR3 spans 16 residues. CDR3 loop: CASSLSPGQPGNTIYF. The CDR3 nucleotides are TGTGCCAGCAGTCTCTCCCCGGGACAGCCTGGAAACACCATATATTTT.

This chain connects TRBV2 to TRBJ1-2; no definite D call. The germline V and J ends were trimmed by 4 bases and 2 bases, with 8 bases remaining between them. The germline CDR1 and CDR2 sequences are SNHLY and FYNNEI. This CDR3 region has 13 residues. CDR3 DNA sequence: TGTGCCAGCAGTGTTTCAGAAAACTATGGCTACACCTTC. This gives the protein CASSVSENYGYTF.

The CDR3 sequence: CASSSELYNEQFF. CDR3 nucleotides: TGTGCCAGCAGCAGTGAGCTTTACAATGAGCAGTTCTTC. This chain links TRBV11-2 with TRBJ2-1; D gene ambiguous. The V gene's germline CDR1 is SGHAT and CDR2 FQNNGV. Deletions cut 5 bases from V and 4 bases from J, with 9 bases between. The length of the CDR3 is 13 residues.

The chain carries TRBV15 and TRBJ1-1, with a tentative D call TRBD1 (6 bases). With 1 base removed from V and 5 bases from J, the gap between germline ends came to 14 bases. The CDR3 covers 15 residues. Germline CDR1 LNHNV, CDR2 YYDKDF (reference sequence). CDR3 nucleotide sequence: TGTGCCACCAGCAGAGGACGTCCGGGACAAACTGAAGCTTTCTTT. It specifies CATSRGRPGQTEAFF.

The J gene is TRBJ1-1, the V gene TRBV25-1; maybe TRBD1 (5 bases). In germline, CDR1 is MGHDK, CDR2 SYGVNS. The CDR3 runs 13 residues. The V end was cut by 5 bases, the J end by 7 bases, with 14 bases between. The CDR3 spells CASSFGGQVEAFF. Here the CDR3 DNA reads TGTGCCAGCAGTTTTGGGGGTCAGGTTGAAGCTTTCTTT.

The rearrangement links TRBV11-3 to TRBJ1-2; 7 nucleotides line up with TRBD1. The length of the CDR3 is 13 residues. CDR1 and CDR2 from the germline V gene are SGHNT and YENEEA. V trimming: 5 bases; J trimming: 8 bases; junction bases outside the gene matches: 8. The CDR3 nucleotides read TGTGCCAGCAGCCAGGGGGGTGACTGGGGCTACACCTTC. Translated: CASSQGGDWGYTF. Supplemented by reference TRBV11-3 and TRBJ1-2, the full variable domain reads EAGVVQSPRYKIIEKKQPVAFWCNPISGHNTLYWYLQNLGQGPELLIRYENEEAVDDSQLPKDRFSAERLKGVDSTLKIQPAELGDSAVYLCASSQGGDWGYTFGSGTRLTVV.

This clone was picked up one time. The CDR3: CSVGHTTEAFF. In nucleotides, the CDR3 is TGCAGCGTTGGCCACACCACTGAAGCTTTCTTT. V and J are TRBV29-1 and TRBJ1-1; D unclear. The germline V and J ends were trimmed by 4 bases and 4 bases, with 7 bases remaining between them. The CDR3 has 11 residues. Germline V gene sequence: CDR1 SQVTM, CDR2 ANQGSEA.

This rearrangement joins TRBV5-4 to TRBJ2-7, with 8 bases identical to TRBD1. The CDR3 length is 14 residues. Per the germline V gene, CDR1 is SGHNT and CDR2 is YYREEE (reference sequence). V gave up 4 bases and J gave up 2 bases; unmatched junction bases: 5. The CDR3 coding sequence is TGTGCCAGCAGCGCTGACAGGGGTGCCTACGAGCAGTACTTC. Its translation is CASSADRGAYEQYF.

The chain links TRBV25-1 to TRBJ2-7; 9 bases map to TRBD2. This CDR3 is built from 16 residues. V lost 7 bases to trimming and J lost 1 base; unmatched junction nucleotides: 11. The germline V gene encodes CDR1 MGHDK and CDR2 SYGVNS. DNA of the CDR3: TGTGCCAGCAAGATTTGCGGGAGGGCGGAATCCTACGAGCAGTACTTC. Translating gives CASKICGRAESYEQYF.

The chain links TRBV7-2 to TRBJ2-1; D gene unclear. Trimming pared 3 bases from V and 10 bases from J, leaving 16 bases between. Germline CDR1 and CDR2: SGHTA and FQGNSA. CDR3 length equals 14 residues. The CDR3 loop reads CASSLEGGDVEQFF. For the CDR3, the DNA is TGTGCCAGCAGCTTGGAAGGTGGTGATGTCGAGCAGTTCTTC. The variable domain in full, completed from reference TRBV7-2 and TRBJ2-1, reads GAGVSQSPSNKVTEKGKDVELRCDPISGHTALYWYRQSLGQGLEFLIYFQGNSAPDKSGLPSDRFSAERTGGSVSTLTIQRTQQEDSAVYLCASSLEGGDVEQFFGPGTRLTVL.

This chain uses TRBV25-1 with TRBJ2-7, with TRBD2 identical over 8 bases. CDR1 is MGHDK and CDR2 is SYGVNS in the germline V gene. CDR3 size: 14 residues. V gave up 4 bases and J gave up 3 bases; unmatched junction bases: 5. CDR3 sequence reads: CASSVPGGRYEQYF. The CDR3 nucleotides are TGTGCCAGCAGTGTTCCGGGAGGGCGCTACGAGCAGTACTTC.

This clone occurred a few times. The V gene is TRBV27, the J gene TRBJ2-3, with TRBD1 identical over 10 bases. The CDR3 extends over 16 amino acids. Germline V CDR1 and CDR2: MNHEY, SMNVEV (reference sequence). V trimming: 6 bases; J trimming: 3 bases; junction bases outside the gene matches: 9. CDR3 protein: CASSLRTGGATDTQYF. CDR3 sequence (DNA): TGTGCCAGCAGCTTACGGACAGGGGGTGCGACAGATACGCAGTATTTT.

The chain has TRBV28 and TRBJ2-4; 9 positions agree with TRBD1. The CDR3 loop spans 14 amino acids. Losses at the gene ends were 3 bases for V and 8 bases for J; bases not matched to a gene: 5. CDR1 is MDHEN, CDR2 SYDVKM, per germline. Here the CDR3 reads CASSLGQGMYIQYF. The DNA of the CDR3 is TGTGCCAGCAGTTTGGGACAGGGAATGTACATTCAGTACTTC. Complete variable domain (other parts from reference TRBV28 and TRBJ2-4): DVKVTQSSRYLVKRTGEKVFLECVQDMDHENMFWYRQDPGLGLRLIYFSYDVKMKEKGDIPEGYSVSREKKERFSLILESASTNQTSMYLCASSLGQGMYIQYFGAGTRLSVL.

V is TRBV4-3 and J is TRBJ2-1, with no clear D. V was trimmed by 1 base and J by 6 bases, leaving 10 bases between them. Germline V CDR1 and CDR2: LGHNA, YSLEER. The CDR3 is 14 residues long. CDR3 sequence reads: CASSQGVAFNEQFF. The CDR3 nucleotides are TGCGCCAGCAGCCAAGGGGTTGCTTTCAATGAGCAGTTCTTC.

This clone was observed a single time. In nucleotides, the CDR3 is TGTGCCAGCAGTTTAACTAGCGGCGGAGAGACCCAGTACTTC. Translation: CASSLTSGGETQYF. V gene TRBV6-5 combines with J gene TRBJ2-5, with 8 nucleotides matching TRBD2. This CDR3 region has 14 residues. The germline gives CDR1 MNHEY, CDR2 SVGAGI. J was trimmed by 4 bases and V by 4 bases; bases with no gene match: 5.

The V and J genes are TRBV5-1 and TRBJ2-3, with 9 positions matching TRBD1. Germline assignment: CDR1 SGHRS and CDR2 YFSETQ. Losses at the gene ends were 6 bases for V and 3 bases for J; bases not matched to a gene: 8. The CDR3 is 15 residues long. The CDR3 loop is CASTTTGGPTDTQYF. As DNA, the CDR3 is TGCGCCAGCACTACCACAGGGGGCCCTACAGATACGCAGTATTTT.

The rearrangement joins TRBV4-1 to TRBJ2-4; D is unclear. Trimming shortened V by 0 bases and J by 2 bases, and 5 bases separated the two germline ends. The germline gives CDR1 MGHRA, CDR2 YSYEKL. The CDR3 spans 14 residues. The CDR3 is CASSQDWPKNIQYF. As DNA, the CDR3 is TGCGCCAGCAGCCAAGATTGGCCCAAAAACATTCAGTACTTC.